Shown below are 27 T cell receptor beta chains from a single sample sequenced in a study of CD8+CD57+ T cells in acquired aplastic anemia. Genomic DNA acted as the template from which TCR beta VDJ combination and CDR3 sequence profiling were carried out. TCRdb reprocessed the reads with MiXCR, giving one entry per CDR3 protein. The sample holds about 110,000 distinct CDR3 sequences, 40% to 65% seen once. Sequencing was performed on sorted CD4+, CD8+, or CD8+CD57+ T cells (not recorded which) from PBMCs. The receptors shown here come from a human donor in good health, serving as a control.

This clonotype was detected many times. The chain joins TRBV5-8 to TRBJ2-2; TRBD1 agrees at 7 bases. CDR1 is SGHTS and CDR2 is YDEGEE in the germline V gene. The CDR3 runs 15 residues. V was clipped by 0 bases and J by 1 base; unmatched bases: 0. The CDR3 region has the DNA TGTGCCAGCAGCTTGGGACAGGGGAACACCGGGGAGCTGTTTTTT. Protein sequence: CASSLGQGNTGELFF.

V and J are TRBV20-1 and TRBJ2-5; TRBD2 matches 8 bases. Trimming cost V 3 bases and J 5 bases; bases outside gene matches: 11. The germline V gene encodes CDR1 DFQATT and CDR2 SNEGSKA (reference sequence). The CDR3 is 15 residues long. CDR3 nucleotide sequence: TGCAGTGCTAGGGAGTTAGCGGGACAACGGGAGACCCAGTACTTC. Its protein product is CSARELAGQRETQYF.

The J gene is TRBJ1-2, the V gene TRBV19, with D maybe TRBD1 (5 bases). Trimming pared 4 bases from V and 5 bases from J, leaving 11 bases between. CDR3 length: 13 residues. Germline CDR1 is LNHDA and CDR2 is SQIVND (reference sequence). Here the CDR3 reads CASSTGLAYGYTF. The CDR3, as DNA: TGTGCCAGTAGTACGGGACTAGCGTATGGCTACACCTTC.

This rearrangement joins TRBV13 to TRBJ2-1, with 8 bases lining up with TRBD2. The length of the CDR3 is 17 residues. V shed 0 bases, J shed 1 base, and the junction held 5 bases outside the gene matches. The V gene's germline CDR1 is PRHDT and CDR2 FYEKMQ (reference sequence). The CDR3 region has the DNA TGTGCCAGCAGCTTAGGACACAGCGGGAGATCCTACAATGAGCAGTTCTTC. Encoded protein: CASSLGHSGRSYNEQFF. The whole variable domain, filled in from reference TRBV13 and TRBJ2-1, reads AAGVIQSPRHLIKEKRETATLKCYPIPRHDTVYWYQQGPGQDPQFLISFYEKMQSDKGSIPDRFSAQQFSDYHSELNMSSLELGDSALYFCASSLGHSGRSYNEQFFGPGTRLTVL.

This clonotype was observed at least ten times. The V call is TRBV20-1, the J call TRBJ1-1, with a tentative D call TRBD1 (5 bases). Between the trimmed V and J ends, which lost 6 bases and 1 base, there was a span of 18 bases. The CDR3 sequence is 15 residues long. CDR1 and CDR2 (germline): DFQATT, SNEGSKA (reference sequence). The CDR3, as DNA: TGCAGTGCCAGTAGTTGGGGACGCAAGAACACTGAAGCTTTCTTT. It codes for CSASSWGRKNTEAFF.

V gene TRBV2 combines with J gene TRBJ2-3; D remains unclear. The germline gives CDR1 SNHLY, CDR2 FYNNEI. The CDR3 is 13 amino acids. Trimming removed 4 bases at V and 0 bases at J, with 5 bases between. Written as DNA, the CDR3 is TGTGCCAGCAGTGCAGAGAGCACAGATACGCAGTATTTT. Amino acid sequence: CASSAESTDTQYF. Complete variable domain (other parts from reference TRBV2 and TRBJ2-3): EPEVTQTPSHQVTQMGQEVILRCVPISNHLYFYWYRQILGQKVEFLVSFYNNEISEKSEIFDDQFSVERPDGSNFTLKIRSTKLEDSAMYFCASSAESTDTQYFGPGTRLTVL.

The table lists this clonotype with a few counts. This chain links TRBV2 with TRBJ2-5; TRBD1 matches at 9 bases. Trimming at V came to 5 bases and at J to 5 bases, leaving 3 bases not matched to a gene. There are 13 residues in the CDR3. The V gene's germline CDR1 is SNHLY and CDR2 FYNNEI. The CDR3 bases are TGTGCCAGCAGTTGGGACAGGGTGGAGACCCAGTACTTC. Translation: CASSWDRVETQYF.

This clonotype was seen only a few times. CDR3 sequence: CASSLDRRETQYF. The CDR3 DNA follows: TGTGCCAGCAGCTTAGACCGGCGGGAGACCCAGTACTTC. V gene TRBV7-3 combines with J gene TRBJ2-5; no clear D gene. The germline V gene encodes CDR1 SGHTA and CDR2 FQGTGA. The CDR3 is 13 amino acids. V lost 2 bases to trimming and J lost 5 bases, with 9 bases between them.

By frequency in the sample, this clonotype is medium-sized. J is TRBJ1-3 and V is TRBV10-3; D not resolved. The CDR3 has 13 residues. Germline CDR1 ENHRY, CDR2 SYGVKD. Trimming took off 4 bases at V and 0 bases at J, with 4 bases between the two ends. Here the CDR3 DNA reads TGTGCCATCAGTGTGGACTCTGGAAACACCATATATTTT. It encodes CAISVDSGNTIYF.

Note on this clonotype: A read error is possible here, since a much larger clone lies one base away. This sequence joins TRBV2 and TRBJ1-1; no clear D gene. The germline CDR1 and CDR2 sequences are SNHLY and FYNNEI. The CDR3 is made up of 13 amino acids. CDR3 sequence: CASSTATNTEALF. DNA for the CDR3: TGTGCCAGCAGTACCGCAACGAACACTGAAGCTCTCTTT. Full variable domain (rest looked up from reference TRBV2 and TRBJ1-1): EPEVTQTPSHQVTQMGQEVILRCVPISNHLYFYWYRQILGQKVEFLVSFYNNEISEKSEIFDDQFSVERPDGSNFTLKIRSTKLEDSAMYFCASSTATNTEALFGQGTRLTVV.

This clonotype has a handful of counts. J is TRBJ1-1 and V is TRBV10-3, with D perhaps TRBD1 (5 bases). V lost 6 bases, J lost 5 bases, and 16 bases lay in between. CDR3 size: 14 residues. Germline CDR1 is ENHRY and CDR2 is SYGVKD. CDR3 bases: TGTGCCATCAGGCCAACGGGGGTAGGGACTGAAGCTTTCTTT. It translates to CAIRPTGVGTEAFF.

This clonotype occurred many times. The CDR3 DNA reads TGTGCCAGCAGTCCGCCCTCACAGGGGTCTTACAATGAGCAGTTCTTC. Encoded protein: CASSPPSQGSYNEQFF. The chain recombines TRBV9 with TRBJ2-1; 7 nucleotides line up with TRBD1. Trimming at V came to 5 bases and at J to 4 bases, leaving 12 bases not matched to a gene. Germline CDR1 SGDLS, CDR2 YYNGEE. The CDR3 extends over 16 amino acids.

The chain employs TRBV24-1 and TRBJ1-5; no clear D gene. Trimming took 4 bases from V and 2 from J, leaving 5 bases between them. The CDR3 is 13 residues long. Germline V gives CDR1 KGHDR, CDR2 SFDVKD. CDR3 coding DNA: TGTGCCACCAGTGAGTCCGGCAATCAGCCCCAGCATTTT. Its translation is CATSESGNQPQHF.

The chain has TRBV25-1 and TRBJ2-7; TRBD1 matches 8 bases. There are 15 residues in the CDR3. Germline values: CDR1 MGHDK, CDR2 SYGVNS. After removal of 3 bases from V and 3 bases from J, the junction contained 7 bases not matched to a gene. The chain's CDR3 is CASSEENRGFYEQYF. The CDR3 coding sequence is TGTGCCAGCAGTGAGGAAAACAGGGGGTTCTACGAGCAGTACTTC.

V is TRBV2 and J is TRBJ1-5; TRBD1 is a possible D gene (6 bases). Per the germline V gene, CDR1 is SNHLY and CDR2 is FYNNEI. With 9 bases removed from V and 5 bases from J, the gap between germline ends came to 14 bases. The CDR3 is made up of 13 amino acids. The CDR3 nucleotides read TGTGCCAGTTCTCGGGACACTGATCAGCCCCAGCATTTT. Translation gives CASSRDTDQPQHF.

This clonotype was detected once. The CDR3 protein is CASDGGSYEQYF. CDR3 sequence (DNA): TGTGCCAGCGATGGAGGCTCCTACGAGCAGTACTTC. The gene calls are TRBV24-1 and TRBJ2-7; the D gene is possibly TRBD2 (5 bases). Germline V lookup: CDR1 KGHDR, CDR2 SFDVKD. Trimming removed 11 bases at V and 0 bases at J, with 10 bases between. There are 12 residues in the CDR3.

This chain connects TRBV9 to TRBJ2-7, with TRBD2 identical over 9 bases. There are 14 residues in the CDR3. Per germline, CDR1 SGDLS and CDR2 YYNGEE. V lost 2 bases, J lost 5 bases, and 5 bases stayed unmatched. In nucleotides, the CDR3 is TGTGCCAGCAGCGTGGTTAGCGGGAGCCACGAGCAGTACTTC. Its protein is CASSVVSGSHEQYF.

Remarks on this clonotype: A clone one base away is much larger, so this may be a read error. The V and J genes are TRBV9 and TRBJ2-2; 8 bases are a match to TRBD1. Germline V gene data show CDR1 as SGDLS and CDR2 as YYNGEE. This CDR3 is 15 amino acids long. V lost 3 bases, J lost 4 bases, and 5 bases stayed unmatched. Here the CDR3 reads CASSATGGSTGELFF. The CDR3 bases are TGTGCCAGCAGCGCTACAGGGGGGAGCACCGGGGAGCTGTTTTTT.

The chain joins TRBV19 to TRBJ2-1; D not resolved. The germline V and J ends were trimmed by 9 bases and 3 bases, with 12 bases remaining between them. This CDR3 spans 13 amino acids. Per the germline V gene, CDR1 is LNHDA and CDR2 is SQIVND (reference sequence). In nucleotides, the CDR3 is TGTGCCAGCAAACCGTATGGCTACAATGAGCAGTTCTTC. Protein product: CASKPYGYNEQFF.

The gene calls are TRBV7-2 and TRBJ1-6; D unclear. Germline V gene lookup returns CDR1 SGHTA and CDR2 FQGNSA. Trimming cost V 3 bases and J 13 bases, with 10 bases left between them. CDR3 length: 12 residues. CDR3 protein: CASSLLGYPLHF. Here the CDR3 DNA reads TGTGCCAGCAGCTTGCTGGGATATCCCCTCCACTTT.

The chain joins TRBV9 to TRBJ2-7, with 9 nucleotides matching TRBD1. With 3 bases clipped from V and 5 bases from J, the junction kept 6 bases outside the gene matches. The CDR3 has 14 residues. CDR1 is SGDLS, CDR2 YYNGEE, per germline. The CDR3, as DNA: TGTGCCAGCAGCGCGGGACAGGGCCGCCACGAGCAGTACTTC. It encodes CASSAGQGRHEQYF.

This clonotype is a singleton in its sample. This sequence joins TRBV7-2 and TRBJ1-2, with D hard to call. The germline V and J ends were trimmed by 1 base and 4 bases, with 7 bases remaining between them. The germline gives CDR1 SGHTA, CDR2 FQGNSA. This CDR3 has 13 residues. CDR3 sequence reads: CASSLVGSYGYTF. The CDR3 DNA is TGTGCCAGCAGCTTAGTGGGTAGCTATGGCTACACCTTC.

This clonotype was found many times. This chain joins TRBV5-4 and TRBJ1-1; 9 bases align to TRBD1. V was pared by 4 bases and J by 5 bases, with 9 bases of the junction left unmatched. The CDR3 length is 15 residues. CDR1 is SGHNT, CDR2 YYREEE, per germline (reference sequence). CDR3 nucleotide sequence: TGTGCCAGCAGCACTACAGGGGGCTCGGGGACTGAAGCTTTCTTT. This sequence encodes CASSTTGGSGTEAFF.

V gene TRBV19 combines with J gene TRBJ1-2; no reliable D call. Germline assignment: CDR1 LNHDA and CDR2 SQIVND (reference sequence). The CDR3 has 12 amino acids. V was cut by 7 bases and J by 6 bases, with 12 bases left in between. CDR3 residues: CASIGSRHGYTF. The CDR3 bases are TGTGCCAGTATAGGATCTCGACATGGCTACACCTTC.

The V and J genes are TRBV29-1 and TRBJ1-6; 7 nucleotides match TRBD1. CDR1 is SQVTM, CDR2 ANQGSEA, per germline. Trimming removed 7 bases from V and 12 bases from J; junction bases left unmatched: 12. The CDR3 runs to 13 residues. The CDR3 protein is CSALTGREGPLHF. CDR3 sequence (DNA): TGCAGCGCACTGACAGGGCGTGAGGGACCCCTCCACTTT. The full variable domain, with the rest looked up from reference TRBV29-1 and TRBJ1-6, is SAVISQKPSRDICQRGTSLTIQCQVDSQVTMMFWYRQQPGQSLTLIATANQGSEATYESGFVIDKFPISRPNLTFSTLTVSNMSPEDSSIYLCSALTGREGPLHFGNGTRLTVT.

At least ten counts were recorded for this clonotype. V and J are TRBV4-2 and TRBJ2-7; D gene unclear. CDR1 and CDR2 from the germline V gene are LGHNA and YNFKEQ. Trimming stripped 1 base from V and 6 bases from J, with 10 bases between. This CDR3 contains 13 residues. This CDR3 reads CASSQAPSPEQYF. Here the CDR3 DNA reads TGTGCCAGCAGCCAAGCGCCGTCTCCCGAGCAGTACTTC.

J is TRBJ2-1 and V is TRBV24-1; TRBD1 is a possible D gene (5 bases). CDR3 length: 14 amino acids. Germline values: CDR1 KGHDR, CDR2 SFDVKD. Trimming stripped 4 bases from V and 8 bases from J, with 14 bases between. CDR3: CATSESGRGDEQFF. The CDR3 DNA reads TGTGCCACCAGTGAATCCGGTAGGGGCGATGAGCAGTTCTTC.